These 9 T cell receptor beta chains came from one sample sequenced in a study of shared clonotypes between healthy human individuals. Generated by immunoSEQ multiplex PCR, the TCRdb table keeps only in-frame clones and is missing some. The sample contains some 660,000 clones, around 78% of which appear only once. Sample: memory CD4+ T cells sorted from blood. Sample subset: CD45RA-negative fraction. Source of these receptors: a woman aged 25 to 39 in good health.

This clone was picked up one time. V and J are TRBV6-5 and TRBJ1-1; TRBD1 matches at 9 bases. The CDR3 runs to 14 residues. V shed 5 bases, J shed 5 bases, and the junction held 6 bases outside the gene matches. CDR1 MNHEY and CDR2 SVGAGI come from the germline V gene. The CDR3 nucleotides read TGTGCCAGCAGTGGCCGGACAGGGGAGACTGAAGCTTTCTTT. It yields the protein CASSGRTGETEAFF.

The V gene is TRBV5-1, the J gene TRBJ2-1, with TRBD2 matching 11 bases. Germline V gene lookup returns CDR1 SGHRS and CDR2 YFSETQ. The CDR3 consists of 17 residues. Trimming cost V 0 bases and J 8 bases; bases outside gene matches: 10. The CDR3 loop is CASSLAVGLAGGYEQFF. Written as DNA, the CDR3 is TGCGCCAGCAGCTTGGCCGTCGGGCTAGCGGGAGGTTATGAGCAGTTCTTC.

V gene TRBV13 combines with J gene TRBJ2-2; 7 bases align to TRBD2. J lost 5 bases, V lost 1 base, and 7 bases had no gene match. Germline loops: CDR1 PRHDT, CDR2 FYEKMQ (reference sequence). The CDR3 is 16 amino acids. The CDR3 loop reads CASSLVTRERTGELFF. Here the CDR3 DNA reads TGTGCCAGCAGCTTAGTAACGCGGGAGAGGACCGGGGAGCTGTTTTTT. Supplemented by reference TRBV13 and TRBJ2-2, the full variable domain reads AAGVIQSPRHLIKEKRETATLKCYPIPRHDTVYWYQQGPGQDPQFLISFYEKMQSDKGSIPDRFSAQQFSDYHSELNMSSLELGDSALYFCASSLVTRERTGELFFGEGSRLTVL.

The chain uses TRBV29-1 and TRBJ1-5; TRBD1 matches at 10 bases. The J segment lost 7 bases and the V segment lost 6 bases, leaving 6 bases of the junction unmatched. In germline, CDR1 is SQVTM, CDR2 ANQGSEA. The CDR3 extends over 13 amino acids. The DNA for the CDR3 is TGCAGCGTCGGACAGGGGGACGGGCAGCCCCAGCATTTT. The encoded protein is CSVGQGDGQPQHF.

V usage is TRBV27 and J usage is TRBJ2-5, with a tentative D call TRBD1 (6 bases). Germline-derived CDR1 and CDR2 are MNHEY and SMNVEV (reference sequence). V was shortened by 5 bases and J by 7 bases, with 20 bases between the two germline ends. The CDR3 has 15 amino acids. The CDR3 sequence is CASSPGEVRSGTQYF. The DNA of the CDR3 is TGTGCCAGCAGTCCAGGGGAAGTGCGAAGTGGGACCCAGTACTTC.

This clone has only a few counts. The V gene is TRBV27, the J gene TRBJ2-7; D unclear. CDR1 and CDR2 (germline): MNHEY, SMNVEV (reference sequence). The CDR3 has 13 amino acids. V shed 4 bases and J shed 0 bases, with 7 bases lying between them. CDR3 sequence: CASSSGTSYEQYF. The CDR3 DNA sequence: TGTGCCAGCAGTTCAGGAACCTCCTACGAGCAGTACTTC.

This rearrangement joins TRBV6-6 to TRBJ1-3; D gene unclear. Germline loops: CDR1 MNHNY, CDR2 SVGAGI (reference sequence). Trimming left V 4 bases short and J 2 bases short, with 6 bases between. The CDR3 loop spans 13 amino acids. The CDR3: CASSLIPGNTIYF. In DNA, the CDR3 is TGTGCCAGCAGTTTAATCCCTGGAAACACCATATATTTT.

This clone was observed a few times. The chain joins TRBV29-1 to TRBJ2-3; possibly TRBD2 for D (7 bases). The CDR3 totals 14 residues. Germline CDR1 reads SQVTM; CDR2 reads ANQGSEA. Trimming cost V 8 bases and J 0 bases, with 15 bases left between them. CDR3 loop: CSIHRGGSTDTQYF. Here the CDR3 DNA reads TGCAGCATCCATAGGGGGGGCAGCACAGATACGCAGTATTTT.

The chain carries TRBV28 and TRBJ1-2; TRBD1 matches 7 bases. With 6 bases clipped from V and 0 bases from J, the junction kept 7 bases outside the gene matches. The CDR3 loop spans 15 amino acids. Per germline, CDR1 MDHEN and CDR2 SYDVKM. In DNA form, the CDR3 reads TGTGCCAGCAGCTACGGGACAGCTGCTAACTATGGCTACACCTTC. Amino acid sequence: CASSYGTAANYGYTF.